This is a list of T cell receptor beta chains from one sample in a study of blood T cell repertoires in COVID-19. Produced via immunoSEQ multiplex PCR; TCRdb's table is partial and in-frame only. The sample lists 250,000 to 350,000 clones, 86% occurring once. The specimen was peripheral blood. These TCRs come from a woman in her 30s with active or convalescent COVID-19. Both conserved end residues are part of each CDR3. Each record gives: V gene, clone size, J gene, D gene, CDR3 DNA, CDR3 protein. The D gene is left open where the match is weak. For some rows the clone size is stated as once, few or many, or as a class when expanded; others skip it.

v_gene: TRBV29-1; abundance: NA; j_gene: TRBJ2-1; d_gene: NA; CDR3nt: TGCAGCGTTAAGGACGGACTCGGCAATGAGCAGTTCTTC; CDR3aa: CSVKDGLGNEQFF
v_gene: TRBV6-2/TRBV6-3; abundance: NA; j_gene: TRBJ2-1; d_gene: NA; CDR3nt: TGTGCCAGCAGTTTGCGACTAGTCTTGGACAATGAGCAGTTCTTC; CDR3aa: CASSLRLVLDNEQFF
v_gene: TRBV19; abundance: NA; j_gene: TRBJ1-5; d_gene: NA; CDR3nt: TGTGCCAGTAGGACAACAGGGCCTCCCCTGGCCCAGCATTTT; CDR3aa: CASRTTGPPLAQHF
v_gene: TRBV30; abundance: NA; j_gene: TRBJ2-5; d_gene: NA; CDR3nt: TGTGCCTGGAGTGTGAAAAGGGCCGGAGGGGAGACCCAGTACTTC; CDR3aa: CAWSVKRAGGETQYF
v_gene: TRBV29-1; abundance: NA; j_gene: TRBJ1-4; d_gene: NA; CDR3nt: TGCAGCGTTGGGGCAGGTGCAACTAATGAAAAACTGTTTTTT; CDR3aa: CSVGAGATNEKLFF
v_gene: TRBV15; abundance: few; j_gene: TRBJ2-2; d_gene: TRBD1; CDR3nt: TGTGCCACCAGCGTCGGGACAGCCGCGAACACCGGGGAGCTGTTTTTT; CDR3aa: CATSVGTAANTGELFF
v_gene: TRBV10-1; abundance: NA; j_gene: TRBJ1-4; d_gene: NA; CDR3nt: TGCGACCGGGTAGCTACTAATGAAAAACTGTTTTTT; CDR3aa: CDRVATNEKLFF
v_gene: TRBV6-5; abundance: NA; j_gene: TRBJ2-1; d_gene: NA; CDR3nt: TGTGCCAGCATGAAGGTTCTCGCGGATGAGCAGTTCTTC; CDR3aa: CASMKVLADEQFF
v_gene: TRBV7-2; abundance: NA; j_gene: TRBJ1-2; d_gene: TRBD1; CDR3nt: TGTGCCAGCAGCTTAAGGACAGGGGAATTTGGCTACACCTTC; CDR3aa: CASSLRTGEFGYTF
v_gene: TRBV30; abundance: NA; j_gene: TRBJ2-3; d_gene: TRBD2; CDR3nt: TGTGCCTGGAGTTCACTCGGCGGGGGGGGAGATACGCAGTATTTT; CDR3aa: CAWSSLGGGGDTQYF
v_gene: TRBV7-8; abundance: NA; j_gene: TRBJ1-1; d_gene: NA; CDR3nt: TGTGCCAGCAGCTTCTCTCCCGTATCACGGGACATGAACACTGAAGCTTTCTTT; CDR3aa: CASSFSPVSRDMNTEAFF
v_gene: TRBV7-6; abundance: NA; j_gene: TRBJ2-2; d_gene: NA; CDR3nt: TGTGCCAGCAGCTTACTCGGTAGCACCGGGGAGCTGTTTTTT; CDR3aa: CASSLLGSTGELFF
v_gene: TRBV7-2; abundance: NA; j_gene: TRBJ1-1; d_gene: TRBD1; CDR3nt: TGTGCCAGCAGCCAGAGACTGACAGGGATGGACACTGAAGCTTTCTTT; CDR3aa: CASSQRLTGMDTEAFF
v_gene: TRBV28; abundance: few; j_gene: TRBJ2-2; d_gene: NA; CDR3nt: TGTGCCAGCAGTTTCCACCGGGGCAGGGGGGTAACCGGGGAGCTGTTTTTT; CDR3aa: CASSFHRGRGVTGELFF
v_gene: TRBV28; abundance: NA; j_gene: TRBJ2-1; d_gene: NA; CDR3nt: TGTGCCAGCAGTCCAGAATCGACAGCCCTGACGTACAATGAGCAGTTCTTC; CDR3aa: CASSPESTALTYNEQFF
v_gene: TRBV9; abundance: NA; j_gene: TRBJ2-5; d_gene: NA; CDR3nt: TGTGCCAGCAGCGTAGCAGGAACACGTCAAGAGACCCAGTACTTC; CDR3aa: CASSVAGTRQETQYF
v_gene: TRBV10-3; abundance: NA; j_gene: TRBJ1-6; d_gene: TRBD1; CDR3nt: TGTGCCATCAGTGGGACAGGCAATAATTCACCCCTCCACTTT; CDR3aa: CAISGTGNNSPLHF
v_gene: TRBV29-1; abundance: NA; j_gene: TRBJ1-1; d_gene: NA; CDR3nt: TGCAGCGTTGACCACAGGGTGACGGGGAACACTGAAGCTTTCTTT; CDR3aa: CSVDHRVTGNTEAFF
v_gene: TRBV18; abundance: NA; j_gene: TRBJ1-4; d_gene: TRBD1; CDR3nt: TGTGCCAGCTCACCACCAGGCAGGGGGTTGGAGGAAAAACTGTTTTTT; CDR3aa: CASSPPGRGLEEKLFF
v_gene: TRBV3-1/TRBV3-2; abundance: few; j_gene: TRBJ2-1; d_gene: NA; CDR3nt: TGTGCCAGCAGCCAACTGCGGGACAGCCTCCCGGCGAATGAGCAGTTCTTC; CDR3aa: CASSQLRDSLPANEQFF
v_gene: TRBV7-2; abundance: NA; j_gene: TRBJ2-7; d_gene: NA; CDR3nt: TGTGCCAGCAGCTTGCGGCCGTCGTGGGACGAGCAGTACTTC; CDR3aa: CASSLRPSWDEQYF
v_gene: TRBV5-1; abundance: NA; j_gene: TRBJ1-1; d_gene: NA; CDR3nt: TGCGCCAGCAGTAGGCGGGCGACCTTTCACACTGAAGCTTTCTTT; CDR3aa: CASSRRATFHTEAFF
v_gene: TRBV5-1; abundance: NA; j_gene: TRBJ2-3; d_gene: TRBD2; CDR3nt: TGCGCCAGCCGAAGACTAGCGGGGGGGCCGGTGAACACAGATACGCAGTATTTT; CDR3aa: CASRRLAGGPVNTDTQYF
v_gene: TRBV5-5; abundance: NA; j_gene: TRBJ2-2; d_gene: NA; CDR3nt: TGTGCCAGCAGCTCCTCGGGCACCGGGGAGCTGTTTTTT; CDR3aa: CASSSSGTGELFF
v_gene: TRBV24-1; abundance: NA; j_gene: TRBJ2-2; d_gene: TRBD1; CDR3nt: TGTGCCACCAGTGCCTCGGGGACAGGTGGGCTGTTTTTT; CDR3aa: CATSASGTGGLFF
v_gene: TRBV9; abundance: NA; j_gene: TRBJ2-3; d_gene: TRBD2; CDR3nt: TGTGCCAGCAGCGTAGTTGCTAGCGGGGGGCCCCGCACAGATACGCAGTATTTT; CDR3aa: CASSVVASGGPRTDTQYF
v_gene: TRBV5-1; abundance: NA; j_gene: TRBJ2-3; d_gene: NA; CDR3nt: TGCGCCAGCAGCCCATACTCAGGGGAAGATACGCAGTATTTT; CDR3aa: CASSPYSGEDTQYF
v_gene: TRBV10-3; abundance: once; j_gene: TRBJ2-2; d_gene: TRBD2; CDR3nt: TGTGCCACGGGGACTAGCGGGTACGGGGAGCTGTTTTTT; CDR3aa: CATGTSGYGELFF
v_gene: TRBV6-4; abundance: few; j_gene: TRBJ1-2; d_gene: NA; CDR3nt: TGTGCCAGCAGCGAGGACAGCGGCAACTATGGCTACACCTTC; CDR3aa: CASSEDSGNYGYTF
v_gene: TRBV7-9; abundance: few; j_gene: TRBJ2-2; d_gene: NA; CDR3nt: TGTGCCAGCAGCTTCGGCACCGGGGAGCTGTTTTTT; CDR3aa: CASSFGTGELFF
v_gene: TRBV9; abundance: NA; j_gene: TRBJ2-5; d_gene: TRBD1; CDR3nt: TGTGCCAGCAGCGTAGGGCTAAGGGACAGGGTTCGGGAGACCCAGTACTTC; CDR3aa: CASSVGLRDRVRETQYF
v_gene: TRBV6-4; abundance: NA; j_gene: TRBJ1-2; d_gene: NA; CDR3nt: TGTGCCAGCCGCGGGGCCGGTGGCTACACCTTC; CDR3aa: CASRGAGGYTF
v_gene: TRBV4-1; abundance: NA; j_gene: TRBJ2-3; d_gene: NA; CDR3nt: TGCGCCAGCAGCCAAGGCAGGGGATCCACAGATACGCAGTATTTT; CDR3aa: CASSQGRGSTDTQYF
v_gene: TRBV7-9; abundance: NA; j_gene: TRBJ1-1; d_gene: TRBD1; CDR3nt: TGTGCCAGCAGCTTGGGGGGTGACAGGGTGGTCTCTTTCTTT; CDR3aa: CASSLGGDRVVSFF
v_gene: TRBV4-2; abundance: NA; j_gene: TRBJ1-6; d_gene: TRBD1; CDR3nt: TGTGCCAGCAGCCACAGTGACAGGGAATCACCCCTCCACTTT; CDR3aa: CASSHSDRESPLHF
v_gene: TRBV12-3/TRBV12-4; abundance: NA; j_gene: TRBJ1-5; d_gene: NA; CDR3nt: TGTGCCAGCAGCTGGAGCGGGGATCAGCCCCAGCATTTT; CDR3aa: CASSWSGDQPQHF
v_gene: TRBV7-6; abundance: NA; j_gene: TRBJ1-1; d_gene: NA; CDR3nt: TGTGCCAGCAGCTTCATCCCATACGGGGACACTGAAGCTTTCTTT; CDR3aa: CASSFIPYGDTEAFF
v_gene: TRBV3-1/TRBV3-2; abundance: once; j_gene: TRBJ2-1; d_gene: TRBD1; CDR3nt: TGTGCCAGCAGCCAAGGGTGGGACAGCTACAATGAGCAGTTCTTC; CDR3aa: CASSQGWDSYNEQFF
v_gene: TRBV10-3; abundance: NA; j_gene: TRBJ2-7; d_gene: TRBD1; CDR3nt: TGTGCCACCGGGACAGGCCCCTACGAGCAGTACTTC; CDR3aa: CATGTGPYEQYF
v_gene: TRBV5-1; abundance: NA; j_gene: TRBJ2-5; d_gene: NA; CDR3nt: TGCGCCAGCAGCCGGAAGGGGGCGGGGGGTTTCCAAGAGACCCAGTACTTC; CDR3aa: CASSRKGAGGFQETQYF
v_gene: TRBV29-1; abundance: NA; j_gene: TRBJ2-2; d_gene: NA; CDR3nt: TGCAGCGCCTCTCGTAGCGCTGGTACCGGGGAGCTGTTTTTT; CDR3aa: CSASRSAGTGELFF
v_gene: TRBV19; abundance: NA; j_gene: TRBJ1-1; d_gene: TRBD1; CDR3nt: TGTGCCAGTAGTATAGCGGCGACAGGGGGCGAAGCTTTCTTT; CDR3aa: CASSIAATGGEAFF
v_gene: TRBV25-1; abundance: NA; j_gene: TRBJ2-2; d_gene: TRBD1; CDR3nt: TGTGCCAGCAGTGCCAGACAGGGGAGCCCCACCGGGGAGCTGTTTTTT; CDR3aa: CASSARQGSPTGELFF
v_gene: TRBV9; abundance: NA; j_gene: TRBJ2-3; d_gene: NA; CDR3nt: TGTGCCAGCAGCGTAGCGGGAGATACGCAGTATTTT; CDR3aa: CASSVAGDTQYF
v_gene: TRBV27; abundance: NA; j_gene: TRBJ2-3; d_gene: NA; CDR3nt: TGTGCCAGCAGTCCCACGCAGGGCACAGATACGCAGTATTTT; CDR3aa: CASSPTQGTDTQYF
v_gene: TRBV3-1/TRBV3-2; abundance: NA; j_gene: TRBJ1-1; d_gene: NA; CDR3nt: TGTGCCAGCAGCCAAGCCTCCGAAGCTTTCTTT; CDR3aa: CASSQASEAFF
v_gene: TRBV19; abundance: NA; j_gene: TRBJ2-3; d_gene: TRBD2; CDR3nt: TGTGCCAGTAGTATACTAGCGGGGGAACCAGATACGCAGTATTTT; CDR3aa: CASSILAGEPDTQYF
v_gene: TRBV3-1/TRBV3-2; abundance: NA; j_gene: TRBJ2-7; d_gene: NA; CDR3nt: TGTGCCAGCAGCCCAGATAGCTCCTACGAGCAGTACTTC; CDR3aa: CASSPDSSYEQYF